This T cell receptor (beta chain) was sequenced during a study of OX40 agonist ivuxolimab in advanced cancers. About the research overall: Of mixed ages from roughly 23 to 80 and averaging 60 years, the group was just under 85% male.

Sequenced by immunoSEQ multiplex PCR; TCRdb stores in-frame clones only, minus some. The sample includes tens of thousands of clones, about 93% of them seen just once. The V and J ends lost 5 bases and 2 bases respectively, with 13 bases between them. The CDR3 covers 16 residues. Germline CDR1 is MNHEY and CDR2 is SMNVEV (reference sequence). The sample here was CD4+ or CD8+ T cells sorted from blood, taken in a trial of the OX40 agonist ivuxolimab. This chain links TRBV27 with TRBJ2-6, with D tentatively TRBD1 (5 bases). The sequence was obtained from an adult with an advanced solid tumor such as melanoma, head and neck, liver or kidney cancer. DNA of the CDR3: TGTGCCAGCAGTCCCGACAGTTACCCTGGGGCCAACGTCCTGACTTTC. It encodes CASSPDSYPGANVLTF.